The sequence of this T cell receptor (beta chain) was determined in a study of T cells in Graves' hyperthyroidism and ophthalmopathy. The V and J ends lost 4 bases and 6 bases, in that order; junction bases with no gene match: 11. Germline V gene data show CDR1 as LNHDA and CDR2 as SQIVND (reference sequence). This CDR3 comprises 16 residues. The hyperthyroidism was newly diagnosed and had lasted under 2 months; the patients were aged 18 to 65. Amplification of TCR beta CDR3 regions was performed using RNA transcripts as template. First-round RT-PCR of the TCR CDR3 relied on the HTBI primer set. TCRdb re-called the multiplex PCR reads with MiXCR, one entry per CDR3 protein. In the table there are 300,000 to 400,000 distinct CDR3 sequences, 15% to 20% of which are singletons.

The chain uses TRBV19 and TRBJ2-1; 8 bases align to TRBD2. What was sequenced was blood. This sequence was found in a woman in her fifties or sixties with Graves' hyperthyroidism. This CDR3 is CASSTVGYGRANEQFF. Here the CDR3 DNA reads TGTGCCAGTAGTACCGTAGGTTACGGGAGGGCCAATGAGCAGTTCTTC.